These T cell receptor beta chains were read from a single sample in a study of response to subunit inactivated influenza vaccine. TCRdb ran MiXCR on the RT-PCR reads and lists one entry per CDR3 protein. The sample lists about 480,000 distinct CDR3 sequences; 10% to 15% were seen once. Specimen: PBMCs from blood, collected 40 to 50 days after vaccination. Receptor source: a man in his fifties who received an inactivated influenza vaccine. Both conserved end residues are part of each CDR3. Each record gives: D gene, J gene, V gene, clone size, CDR3 protein, CDR3 DNA. A D gene is named only where the DNA matches it firmly. Clone size is shown for a subset of rows, as once, few, many or a class of expanded clone.

>-|TRBJ2-5|TRBV5-1|many
CASSLGSSQETQYF
TGCGCCAGCAGCTTGGGAAGTAGTCAAGAGACCCAGTACTTC
>-|TRBJ2-7|TRBV5-5|-
CASSLDYAYEQYF
TGTGCCAGCAGCTTGGACTACGCCTACGAGCAGTACTTC
>-|TRBJ2-1|TRBV27|few
CASSLRGRDGVEFF
TGTGCCAGCAGTTTAAGGGGCAGGGATGGGGTAGAGTTCTTC
>-|TRBJ1-2|TRBV5-6|many
CASSFGGFSQWYGYTF
TGTGCCAGCAGCTTCGGAGGTTTCTCGCAGTGGTATGGCTACACCTTC
>-|TRBJ1-1|TRBV6-5|-
CASSYSPGAGTEAFF
TGTGCCAGCAGTTACTCTCCGGGGGCGGGCACTGAAGCTTTCTTT
>-|TRBJ2-5|TRBV6-2/TRBV6-3|-
CATSLGGVKTQYF
TGTGCCACCTCCCTAGGAGGGGTAAAGACCCAGTACTTC
>-|TRBJ2-7|TRBV5-5|many
CASSQHQQGAYEQYF
TGTGCCAGCAGCCAGCACCAACAGGGAGCCTACGAGCAGTACTTC
>-|TRBJ2-7|TRBV30|-
CAWSRPPGDGYEQYF
TGTGCCTGGAGTCGACCACCAGGGGACGGATACGAGCAGTACTTC
>-|TRBJ2-4|TRBV5-1|-
CASTQELAKNIQYF
TGCGCCAGCACTCAGGAGCTAGCCAAAAACATTCAGTACTTC
>TRBD1|TRBJ2-1|TRBV20-1|few
CSAASGQNNNEQFF
TGCAGTGCAGCCTCGGGACAGAACAACAATGAGCAGTTCTTC
>-|TRBJ2-7|TRBV28|few
CASRPEGSVYEQYF
TGTGCCAGCAGACCAGAGGGGAGCGTCTACGAGCAGTACTTC
>-|TRBJ1-5|TRBV12-3/TRBV12-4|many
CASTSGTSNQPQHF
TGTGCCAGCACCTCCGGGACAAGCAATCAGCCCCAGCATTTT
>TRBD1|TRBJ2-2|TRBV10-3|-
CAISESGQGSTGELFF
TGTGCCATCAGTGAGTCGGGACAGGGGAGCACCGGGGAGCTGTTTTTT
>-|TRBJ1-6|TRBV5-1|few
CASSSTTKGPLHF
TGCGCCAGCAGCTCGACCACTAAGGGACCCCTCCACTTT
>-|TRBJ1-5|TRBV6-1|few
CASIGVGGNQPQHF
TGTGCCAGCATCGGGGTTGGGGGCAATCAGCCCCAGCATTTT
>-|TRBJ1-4|TRBV28|few
CASSVGTETTNEKLFF
TGTGCCAGCAGTGTGGGAACAGAGACAACTAATGAAAAACTGTTTTTT
>TRBD1|TRBJ1-6|TRBV20-1|once
CSALFGDRVNSPLHF
TGCAGTGCTCTCTTCGGGGACAGGGTTAATTCACCCCTCCACTTT
>TRBD1|TRBJ2-5|TRBV6-5|-
CASSYNRGPQETQYF
TGTGCCAGCAGTTACAACAGGGGGCCTCAAGAGACCCAGTACTTC
>TRBD2|TRBJ2-5|TRBV12-3/TRBV12-4|many
CASRGTIQETQYF
TGTGCCAGCAGAGGGACTATTCAAGAGACCCAGTACTTC
>TRBD1|TRBJ1-5|TRBV20-1|-
CSATQWDRGSNQPQHF
TGCAGTGCTACACAATGGGACAGGGGAAGCAATCAGCCCCAGCATTTT
>-|TRBJ2-1|TRBV19|few
CASSRGFITEQFF
TGTGCCAGTAGTAGGGGATTTATCACTGAGCAGTTCTTC
>TRBD1|TRBJ1-5|TRBV10-3|-
CAISESGGGEQPQHF
TGTGCCATCAGTGAGTCAGGAGGGGGCGAACAGCCCCAGCATTTT
>-|TRBJ2-5|TRBV5-1|many
CASSLYPGAEKTQYF
TGCGCCAGCAGCTTGTACCCGGGAGCGGAGAAGACCCAGTACTTC
>-|TRBJ2-3|TRBV6-2/TRBV6-3|few
CASSYTSGSSTDTQYF
TGTGCCAGCAGTTACACGAGCGGGTCATCCACAGATACGCAGTATTTT
>-|TRBJ2-1|TRBV15|few
CATSREPSDQRRHEQFF
TGTGCCACCAGCAGAGAGCCTAGCGACCAAAGAAGGCATGAGCAGTTCTTC
>TRBD2|TRBJ2-3|TRBV4-2|few
CASSQDPLAGGSTDTQYF
TGTGCCAGCAGCCAAGATCCTTTGGCGGGGGGGAGCACAGATACGCAGTATTTT
>-|TRBJ2-7|TRBV7-2|few
CASRVDRTSYEQYF
TGTGCCAGCAGAGTGGACAGAACCTCCTACGAGCAGTACTTC
>-|TRBJ1-5|TRBV11-1|-
CASSLASEGTPYSNQPQHF
TGTGCCAGCAGCTTAGCGTCCGAGGGGACACCGTATAGCAATCAGCCCCAGCATTTT
>TRBD1|TRBJ1-1|TRBV5-1|-
CASSYGTGVPTEAFF
TGCGCCAGCAGCTACGGGACAGGGGTACCCACTGAAGCTTTCTTT
>-|TRBJ2-3|TRBV7-2|-
CASSWGAATDTQYF
TGTGCCAGCAGCTGGGGGGCGGCGACAGATACGCAGTATTTT
>TRBD1|TRBJ2-7|TRBV5-1|-
CASSSGWTGSNEQYF
TGCGCCAGCAGCTCAGGTTGGACAGGGTCGAACGAGCAGTACTTC
>-|TRBJ1-1|TRBV7-9|few
CASSLTPASEAFF
TGTGCCAGCAGCTTAACGCCCGCTTCTGAAGCTTTCTTT
>-|TRBJ2-2|TRBV5-1|many
CASSRAGSGTGELFF
TGCGCCAGCAGCCGTGCAGGTTCTGGGACCGGGGAGCTGTTTTTT
>-|TRBJ1-1|TRBV28|-
CASSFAGQNTEAFF
TGTGCCAGCAGTTTTGCAGGCCAGAACACTGAAGCTTTCTTT
>TRBD1|TRBJ2-1|TRBV7-9|many
CASSLFVGQGVYNEQFF
TGTGCCAGCAGCTTATTTGTGGGCCAGGGGGTCTACAATGAGCAGTTCTTC
>TRBD1|TRBJ1-1|TRBV25-1|-
CASSGYRGRDTEAFF
TGTGCCAGCAGTGGGTACAGGGGGCGGGACACTGAAGCTTTCTTT
>-|TRBJ1-1|TRBV18|many
CASSPISENTEAFF
TGTGCCAGCTCACCTATTTCGGAGAACACTGAAGCTTTCTTT
>TRBD1|TRBJ1-2|TRBV11-2|-
CASSPGQGSTNYGYTF
TGTGCCAGCAGCCCCGGACAGGGCTCTACCAACTATGGCTACACCTTC
>-|TRBJ2-5|TRBV6-2/TRBV6-3|few
CASSYAQETQYF
TGTGCCAGCAGCTACGCCCAAGAGACCCAGTACTTC
>-|TRBJ2-3|TRBV6-1|many
CASTPGGGQPFLTDTQYF
TGTGCCAGCACTCCTGGGGGGGGACAACCTTTTTTAACAGATACGCAGTATTTT
>TRBD2|TRBJ2-7|TRBV4-3|many
CASSPGVASGSSYEQYF
TGCGCCAGCAGCCCAGGAGTAGCTAGCGGTAGCTCCTACGAGCAGTACTTC